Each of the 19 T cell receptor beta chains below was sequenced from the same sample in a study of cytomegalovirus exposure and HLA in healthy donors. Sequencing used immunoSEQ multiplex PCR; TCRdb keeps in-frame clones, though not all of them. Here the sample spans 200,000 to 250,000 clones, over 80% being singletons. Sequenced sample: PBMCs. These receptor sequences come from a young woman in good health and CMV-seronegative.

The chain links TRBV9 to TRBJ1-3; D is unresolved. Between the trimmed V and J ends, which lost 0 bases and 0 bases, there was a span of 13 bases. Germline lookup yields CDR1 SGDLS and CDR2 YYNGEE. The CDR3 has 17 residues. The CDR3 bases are TGTGCCAGCAGCGTAGCGGCTCTCTGGTCCTCTGGAAACACCATATATTTT. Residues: CASSVAALWSSGNTIYF.

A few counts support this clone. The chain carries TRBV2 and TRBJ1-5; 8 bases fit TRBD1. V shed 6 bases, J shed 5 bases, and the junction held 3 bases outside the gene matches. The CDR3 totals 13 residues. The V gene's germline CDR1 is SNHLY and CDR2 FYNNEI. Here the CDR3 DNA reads TGTGCCAGCAGGCTGACAGGGGATCAGCCCCAGCATTTT. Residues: CASRLTGDQPQHF.

Here the CDR3 DNA reads TGTGCCAGCAGGCTCATAGACACCGGGGAGCTGTTTTTT. Translated, it gives CASRLIDTGELFF. The chain has TRBV2 and TRBJ2-2, with D unclear. This CDR3 has 13 residues. Germline-derived CDR1 and CDR2 are SNHLY and FYNNEI. With 6 bases removed from V and 3 bases from J, the gap between germline ends came to 8 bases.

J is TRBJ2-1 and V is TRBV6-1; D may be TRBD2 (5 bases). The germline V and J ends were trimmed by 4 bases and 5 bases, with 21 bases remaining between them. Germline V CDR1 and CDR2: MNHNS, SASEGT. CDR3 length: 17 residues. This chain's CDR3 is CASSGAGKVRFDNEQFF. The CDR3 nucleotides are TGTGCCAGCAGTGGAGCCGGGAAGGTGCGATTCGACAATGAGCAGTTCTTC.

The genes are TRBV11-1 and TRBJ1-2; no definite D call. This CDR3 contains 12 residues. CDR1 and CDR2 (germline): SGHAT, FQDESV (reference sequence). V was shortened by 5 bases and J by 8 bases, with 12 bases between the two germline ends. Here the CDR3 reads CASSKSVGGYTF. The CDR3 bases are TGTGCCAGCAGCAAGTCGGTCGGCGGCTACACCTTC.

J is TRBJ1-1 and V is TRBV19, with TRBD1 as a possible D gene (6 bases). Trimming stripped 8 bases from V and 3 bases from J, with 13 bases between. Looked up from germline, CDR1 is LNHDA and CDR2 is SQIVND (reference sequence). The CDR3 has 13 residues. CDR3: CASGRGTDTEAFF. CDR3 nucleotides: TGTGCCAGTGGGAGGGGGACGGACACTGAAGCTTTCTTT.

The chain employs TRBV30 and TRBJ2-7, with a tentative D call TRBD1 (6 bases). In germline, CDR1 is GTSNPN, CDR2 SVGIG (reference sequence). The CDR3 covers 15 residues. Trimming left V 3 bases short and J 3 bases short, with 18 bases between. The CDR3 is CAWRLTGTLVYEQYF. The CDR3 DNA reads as TGTGCCTGGAGGTTAACCGGGACACTGGTCTACGAGCAGTACTTC.

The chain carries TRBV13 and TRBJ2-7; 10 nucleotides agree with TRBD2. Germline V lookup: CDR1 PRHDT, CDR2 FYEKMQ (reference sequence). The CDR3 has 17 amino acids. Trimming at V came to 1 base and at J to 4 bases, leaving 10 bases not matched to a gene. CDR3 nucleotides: TGTGCCAGCAGCTTAGCACAGCGGGAGGGTTTTGTGTACGAGCAGTACTTC. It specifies CASSLAQREGFVYEQYF. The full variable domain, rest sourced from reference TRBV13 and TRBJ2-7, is AAGVIQSPRHLIKEKRETATLKCYPIPRHDTVYWYQQGPGQDPQFLISFYEKMQSDKGSIPDRFSAQQFSDYHSELNMSSLELGDSALYFCASSLAQREGFVYEQYFGPGTRLTVT.

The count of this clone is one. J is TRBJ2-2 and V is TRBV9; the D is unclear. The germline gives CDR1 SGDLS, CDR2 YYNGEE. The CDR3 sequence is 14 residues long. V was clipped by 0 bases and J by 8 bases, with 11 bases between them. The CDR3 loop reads CASSVVGAAGELFF. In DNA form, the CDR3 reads TGTGCCAGCAGCGTAGTCGGTGCGGCGGGGGAGCTGTTTTTT.

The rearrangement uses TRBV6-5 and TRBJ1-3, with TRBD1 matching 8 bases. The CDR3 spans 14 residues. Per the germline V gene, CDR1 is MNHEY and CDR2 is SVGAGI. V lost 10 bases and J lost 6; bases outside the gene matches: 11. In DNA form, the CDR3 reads TGTGCCACCAGACAGGGGACTTTAGTAAACACCATATATTTT. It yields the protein CATRQGTLVNTIYF.

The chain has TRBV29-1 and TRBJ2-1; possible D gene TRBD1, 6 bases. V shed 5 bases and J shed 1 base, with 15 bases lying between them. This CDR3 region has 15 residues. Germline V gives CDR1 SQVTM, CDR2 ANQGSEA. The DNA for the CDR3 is TGCAGCGTTCGACCCTCAGGGGTGTCCTACAATGAGCAGTTCTTC. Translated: CSVRPSGVSYNEQFF.

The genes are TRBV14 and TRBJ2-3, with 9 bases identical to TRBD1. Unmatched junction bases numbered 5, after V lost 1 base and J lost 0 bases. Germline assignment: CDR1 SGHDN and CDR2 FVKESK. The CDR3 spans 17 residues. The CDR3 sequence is CASSQVTGGLSTDTQYF. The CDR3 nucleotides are TGTGCCAGCAGCCAAGTCACAGGGGGCCTTAGCACAGATACGCAGTATTTT.

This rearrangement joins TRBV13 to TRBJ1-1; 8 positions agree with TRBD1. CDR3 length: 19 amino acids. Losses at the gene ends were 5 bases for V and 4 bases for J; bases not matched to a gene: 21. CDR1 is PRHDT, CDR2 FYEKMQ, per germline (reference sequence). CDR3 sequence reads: CASSTRLSGGLLVATEAFF. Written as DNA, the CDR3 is TGTGCCAGCAGCACCCGATTGTCAGGGGGCCTCTTAGTCGCCACTGAAGCTTTCTTT.

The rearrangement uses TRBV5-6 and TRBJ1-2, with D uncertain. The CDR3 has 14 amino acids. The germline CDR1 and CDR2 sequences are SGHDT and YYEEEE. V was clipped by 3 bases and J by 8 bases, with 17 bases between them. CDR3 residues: CASSSDTLAGGYTF. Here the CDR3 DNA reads TGTGCCAGCAGCTCCGATACACTGGCGGGGGGCTACACCTTC.

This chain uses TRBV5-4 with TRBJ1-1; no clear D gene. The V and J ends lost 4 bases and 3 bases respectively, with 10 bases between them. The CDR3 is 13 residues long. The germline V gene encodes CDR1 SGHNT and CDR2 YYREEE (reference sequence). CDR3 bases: TGTGCCAGCAGCGGAGGGCTGGACACTGAAGCTTTCTTT. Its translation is CASSGGLDTEAFF.

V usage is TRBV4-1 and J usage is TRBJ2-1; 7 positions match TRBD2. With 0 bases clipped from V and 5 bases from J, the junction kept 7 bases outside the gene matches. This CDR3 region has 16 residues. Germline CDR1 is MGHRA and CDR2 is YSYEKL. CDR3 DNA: TGCGCCAGCAGCCAAGAGGGTGTCCTAGCGGACAATGAGCAGTTCTTC. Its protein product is CASSQEGVLADNEQFF.

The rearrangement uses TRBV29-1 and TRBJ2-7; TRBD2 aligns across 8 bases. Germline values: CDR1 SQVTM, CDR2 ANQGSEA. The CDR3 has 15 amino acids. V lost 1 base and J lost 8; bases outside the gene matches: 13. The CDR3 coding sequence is TGCAGCGTTGAAGGCCTACTAGCGGAGCCCAGCCAGCAGTACTTC. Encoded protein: CSVEGLLAEPSQQYF.

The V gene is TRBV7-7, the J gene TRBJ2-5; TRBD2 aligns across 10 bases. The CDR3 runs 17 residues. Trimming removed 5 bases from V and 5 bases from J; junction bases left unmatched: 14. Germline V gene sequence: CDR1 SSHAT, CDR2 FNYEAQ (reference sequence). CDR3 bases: TGTGCCAGCAGCCCGCGGCGGGCTAGCGGGAGCGTGGAGACCCAGTACTTC. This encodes CASSPRRASGSVETQYF. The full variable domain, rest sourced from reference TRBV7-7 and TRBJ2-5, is GAGVSQSPRYKVTKRGQDVTLRCDPISSHATLYWYQQALGQGPEFLTYFNYEAQPDKSGLPSDRFSAERPEGSISTLTIQRTEQRDSAMYRCASSPRRASGSVETQYFGPGTRLLVL.

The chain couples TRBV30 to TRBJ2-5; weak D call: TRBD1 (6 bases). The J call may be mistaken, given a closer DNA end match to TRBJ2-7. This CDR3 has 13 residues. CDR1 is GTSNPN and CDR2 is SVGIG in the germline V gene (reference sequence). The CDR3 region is CAWRQDSTDEQYF. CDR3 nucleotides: TGTGCCTGGAGGCAGGACAGCACCGACGAGCAGTACTTC.